The TCR beta chain described here comes from a study of control samples from healthy donors and cancer patients. Trimming removed 0 bases at V and 7 bases at J, with 10 bases between. Germline V gives CDR1 LGHNA, CDR2 YNFKEQ. This CDR3 region has 14 residues. Assay: immunoSEQ multiplex PCR; the TCRdb copy retains only in-frame clones and omits some. The data hold around 85,000 clones, with approximately 94% observed a single time. The chain uses TRBV4-2 and TRBJ1-5; D gene uncertain. The sequence came from a woman between 18 and 30 years old in good health. The sequenced sample consisted of blood. This chain's CDR3 is CASSQDHGSQPQHF. For the CDR3, the DNA is TGTGCCAGCAGCCAAGATCACGGTAGCCAGCCCCAGCATTTT.